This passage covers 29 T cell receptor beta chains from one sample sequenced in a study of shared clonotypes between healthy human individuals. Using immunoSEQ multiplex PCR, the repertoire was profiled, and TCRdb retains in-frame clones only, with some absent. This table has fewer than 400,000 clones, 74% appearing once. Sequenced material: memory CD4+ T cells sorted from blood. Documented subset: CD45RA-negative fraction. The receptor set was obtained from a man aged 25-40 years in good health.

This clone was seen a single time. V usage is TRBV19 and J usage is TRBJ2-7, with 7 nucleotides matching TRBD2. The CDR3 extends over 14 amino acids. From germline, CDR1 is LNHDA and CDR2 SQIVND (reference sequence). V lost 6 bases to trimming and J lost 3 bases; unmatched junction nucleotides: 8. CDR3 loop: CASSPWGGFYEQYF. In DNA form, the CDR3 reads TGTGCCAGTAGCCCCTGGGGGGGTTTCTACGAGCAGTACTTC. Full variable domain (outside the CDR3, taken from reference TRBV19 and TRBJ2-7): DGGITQSPKYLFRKEGQNVTLSCEQNLNHDAMYWYRQDPGQGLRLIYYSQIVNDFQKGDIAEGYSVSREKKESFPLTVTSAQKNPTAFYLCASSPWGGFYEQYFGPGTRLTVT.

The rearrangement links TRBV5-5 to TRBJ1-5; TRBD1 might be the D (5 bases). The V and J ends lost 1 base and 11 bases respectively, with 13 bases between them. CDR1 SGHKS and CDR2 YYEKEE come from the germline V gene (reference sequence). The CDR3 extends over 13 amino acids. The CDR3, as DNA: TGTGCCAGCAGCTTGAACGGGGGAGGGTCCCAGCATTTT. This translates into CASSLNGGGSQHF.

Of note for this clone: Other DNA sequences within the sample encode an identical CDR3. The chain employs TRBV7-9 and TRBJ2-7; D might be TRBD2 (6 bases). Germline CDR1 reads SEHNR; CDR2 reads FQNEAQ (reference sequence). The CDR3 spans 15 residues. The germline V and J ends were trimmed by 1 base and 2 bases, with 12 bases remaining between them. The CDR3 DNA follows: TGTGCCAGCAGCTTAGGCGCGGGACTGACCTACGAGCAGTACTTC. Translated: CASSLGAGLTYEQYF.

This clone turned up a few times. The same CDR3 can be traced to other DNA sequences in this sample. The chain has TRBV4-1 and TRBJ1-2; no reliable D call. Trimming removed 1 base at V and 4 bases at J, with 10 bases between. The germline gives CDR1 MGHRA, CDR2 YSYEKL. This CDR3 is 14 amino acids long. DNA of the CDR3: TGCGCCAGCAGCCAAGGGGCGGGGAGCTATGGCTACACCTTC. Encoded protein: CASSQGAGSYGYTF.

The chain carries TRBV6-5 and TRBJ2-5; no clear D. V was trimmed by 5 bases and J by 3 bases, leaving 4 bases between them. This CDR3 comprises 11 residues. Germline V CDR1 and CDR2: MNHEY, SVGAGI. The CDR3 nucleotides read TGTGCCAGCAGTGGAGAAGAGACCCAGTACTTC. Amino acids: CASSGEETQYF.

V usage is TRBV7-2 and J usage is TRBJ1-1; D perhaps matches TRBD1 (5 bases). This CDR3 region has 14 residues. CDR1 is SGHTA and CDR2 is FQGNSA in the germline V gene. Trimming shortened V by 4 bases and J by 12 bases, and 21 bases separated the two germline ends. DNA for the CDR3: TGTGCCAGCAGCTCCCACCCTTCCGCAGGGCGACCTTTCTTT. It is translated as CASSSHPSAGRPFF.

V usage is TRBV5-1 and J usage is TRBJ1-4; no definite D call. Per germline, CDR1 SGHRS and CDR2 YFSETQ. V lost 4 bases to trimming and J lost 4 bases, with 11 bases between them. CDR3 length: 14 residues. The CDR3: CASSRAGLNEKLFF. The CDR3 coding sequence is TGCGCCAGCAGCAGGGCCGGACTTAATGAAAAACTGTTTTTT.

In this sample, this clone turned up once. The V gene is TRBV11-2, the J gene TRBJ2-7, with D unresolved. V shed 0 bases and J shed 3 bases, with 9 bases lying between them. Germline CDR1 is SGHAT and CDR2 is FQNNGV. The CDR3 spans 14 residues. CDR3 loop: CASSLDRLYYEQYF. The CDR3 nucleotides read TGTGCCAGCAGCTTAGATCGGTTGTACTACGAGCAGTACTTC.

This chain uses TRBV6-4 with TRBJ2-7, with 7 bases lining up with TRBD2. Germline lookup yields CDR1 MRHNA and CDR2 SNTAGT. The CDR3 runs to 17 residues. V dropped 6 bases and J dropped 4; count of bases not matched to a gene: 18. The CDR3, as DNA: TGTGCCAGCAGAGTCGGACTAGAGCAAGCCGATACGTACGAGCAGTACTTC. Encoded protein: CASRVGLEQADTYEQYF.

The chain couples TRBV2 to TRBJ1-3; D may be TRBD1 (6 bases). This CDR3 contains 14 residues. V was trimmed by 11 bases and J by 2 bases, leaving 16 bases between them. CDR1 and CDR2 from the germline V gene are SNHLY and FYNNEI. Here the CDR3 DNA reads TGTGCCGGGCAACAGGGTGGGACTGGAAACACCATATATTTT. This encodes CAGQQGGTGNTIYF.

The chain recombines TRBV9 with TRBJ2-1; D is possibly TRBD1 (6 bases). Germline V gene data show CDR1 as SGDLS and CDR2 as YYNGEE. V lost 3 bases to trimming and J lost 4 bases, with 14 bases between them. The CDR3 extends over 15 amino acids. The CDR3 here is CASSGPGQRYNEQFF. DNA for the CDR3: TGTGCCAGCAGCGGGCCGGGACAAAGATACAATGAGCAGTTCTTC.

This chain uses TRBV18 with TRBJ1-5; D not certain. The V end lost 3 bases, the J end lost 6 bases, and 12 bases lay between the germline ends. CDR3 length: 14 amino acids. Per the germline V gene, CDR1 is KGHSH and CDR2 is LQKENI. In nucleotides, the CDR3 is TGTGCCAGCTCACCCGACACCGCCGTTCAGCCCCAGCATTTT. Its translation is CASSPDTAVQPQHF.

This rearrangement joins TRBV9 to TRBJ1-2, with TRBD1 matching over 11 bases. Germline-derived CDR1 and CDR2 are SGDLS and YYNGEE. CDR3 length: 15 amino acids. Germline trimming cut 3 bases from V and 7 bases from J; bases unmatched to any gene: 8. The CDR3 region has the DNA TGTGCCAGCAGCGCCGGACAGGGGGCGGGTGTTGGCTACACCTTC. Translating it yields CASSAGQGAGVGYTF.

The CDR3 DNA follows: TGTGCCAGCACCCTTATACGGGACGTACCTGAAGCTTTCTTT. Amino acids: CASTLIRDVPEAFF. This chain connects TRBV7-9 to TRBJ1-1, with D perhaps TRBD1 (5 bases). The V and J ends lost 7 bases and 6 bases respectively, with 18 bases between them. The CDR3 has 14 amino acids. Germline CDR1 SEHNR, CDR2 FQNEAQ (reference sequence).

This CDR3 is CASGPGQGLNEQFF. The CDR3 DNA sequence: TGCGCCAGCGGACCGGGACAGGGACTCAATGAGCAGTTCTTC. V usage is TRBV5-1 and J usage is TRBJ2-1, with 9 bases matching TRBD1. This CDR3 region has 14 residues. The germline gives CDR1 SGHRS, CDR2 YFSETQ. V lost 7 bases and J lost 6; bases outside the gene matches: 8.

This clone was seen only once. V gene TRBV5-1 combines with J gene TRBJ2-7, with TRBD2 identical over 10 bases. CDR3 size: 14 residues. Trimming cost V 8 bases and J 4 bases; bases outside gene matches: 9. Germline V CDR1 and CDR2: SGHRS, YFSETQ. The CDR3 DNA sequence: TGCGCCAGTAGCGGGGGGAATATGGTATACGAGCAGTACTTC. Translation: CASSGGNMVYEQYF.

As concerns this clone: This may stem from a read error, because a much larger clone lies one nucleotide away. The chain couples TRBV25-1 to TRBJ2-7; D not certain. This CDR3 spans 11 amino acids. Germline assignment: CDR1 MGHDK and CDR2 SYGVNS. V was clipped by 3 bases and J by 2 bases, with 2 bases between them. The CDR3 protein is CASSDPYEQYF. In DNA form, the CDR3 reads TGTGCCAGCAGTGACCCCTACGAGCAGTACTTC.

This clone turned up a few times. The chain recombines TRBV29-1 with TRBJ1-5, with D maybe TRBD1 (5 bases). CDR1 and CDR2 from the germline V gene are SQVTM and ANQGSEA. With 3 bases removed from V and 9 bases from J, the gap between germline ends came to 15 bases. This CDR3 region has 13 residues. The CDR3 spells CSVEDTPQAPQHF. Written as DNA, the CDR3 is TGCAGCGTTGAGGACACCCCCCAAGCGCCCCAGCATTTT.

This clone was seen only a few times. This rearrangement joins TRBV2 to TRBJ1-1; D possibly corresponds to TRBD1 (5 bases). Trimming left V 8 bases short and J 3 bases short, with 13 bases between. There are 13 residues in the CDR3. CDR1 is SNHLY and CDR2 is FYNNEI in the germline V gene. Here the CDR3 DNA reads TGTGCCAGCGGGAAGGGCAGGGACACTGAAGCTTTCTTT. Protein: CASGKGRDTEAFF. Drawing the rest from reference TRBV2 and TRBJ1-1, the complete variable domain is EPEVTQTPSHQVTQMGQEVILRCVPISNHLYFYWYRQILGQKVEFLVSFYNNEISEKSEIFDDQFSVERPDGSNFTLKIRSTKLEDSAMYFCASGKGRDTEAFFGQGTRLTVV.

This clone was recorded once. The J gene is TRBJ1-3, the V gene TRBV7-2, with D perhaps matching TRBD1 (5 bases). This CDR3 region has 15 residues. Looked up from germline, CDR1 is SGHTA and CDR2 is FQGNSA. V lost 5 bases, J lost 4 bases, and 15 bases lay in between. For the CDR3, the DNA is TGTGCCAGCAGCCCCAGGGACCTTGGAGGAAACACCATATATTTT. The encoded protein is CASSPRDLGGNTIYF.

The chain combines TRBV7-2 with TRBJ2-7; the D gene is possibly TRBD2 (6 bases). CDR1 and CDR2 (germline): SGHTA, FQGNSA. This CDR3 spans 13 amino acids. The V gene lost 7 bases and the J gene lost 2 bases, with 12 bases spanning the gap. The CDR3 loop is CASTRDLAYEQYF. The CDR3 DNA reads TGTGCCAGCACTCGGGACTTAGCCTACGAGCAGTACTTC.

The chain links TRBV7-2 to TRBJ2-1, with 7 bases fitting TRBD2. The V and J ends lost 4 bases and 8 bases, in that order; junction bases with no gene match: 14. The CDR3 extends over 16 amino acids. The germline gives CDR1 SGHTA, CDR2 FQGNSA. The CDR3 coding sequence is TGTGCCAGCAGCTCCCCCGAGACTAGCCTTATCTATGAGCAGTTCTTC. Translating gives CASSSPETSLIYEQFF.

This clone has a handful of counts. The CDR3 bases are TGTGCCAGCAGACTACGACAGGGGGCTTCTACCTACGAGCAGTACTTC. It encodes CASRLRQGASTYEQYF. V usage is TRBV28 and J usage is TRBJ2-7; 10 nucleotides match TRBD1. The CDR3 totals 16 residues. Per germline, CDR1 MDHEN and CDR2 SYDVKM. Trimming cost V 6 bases and J 2 bases; bases outside gene matches: 10.

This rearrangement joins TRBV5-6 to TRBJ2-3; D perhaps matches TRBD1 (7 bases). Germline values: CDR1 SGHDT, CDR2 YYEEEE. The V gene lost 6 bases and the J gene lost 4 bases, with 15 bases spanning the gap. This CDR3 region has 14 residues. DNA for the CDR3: TGTGCCAGCATCCTAGGGGGCGGGGCAGATACGCAGTATTTT. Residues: CASILGGGADTQYF.

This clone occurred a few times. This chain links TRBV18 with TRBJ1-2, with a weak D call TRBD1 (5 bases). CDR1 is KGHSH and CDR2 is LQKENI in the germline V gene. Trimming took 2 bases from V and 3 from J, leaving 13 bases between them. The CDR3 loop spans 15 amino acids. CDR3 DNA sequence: TGTGCCAGCTCACCATCAGGGTCGACCTACTATGGCTACACCTTC. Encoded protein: CASSPSGSTYYGYTF.

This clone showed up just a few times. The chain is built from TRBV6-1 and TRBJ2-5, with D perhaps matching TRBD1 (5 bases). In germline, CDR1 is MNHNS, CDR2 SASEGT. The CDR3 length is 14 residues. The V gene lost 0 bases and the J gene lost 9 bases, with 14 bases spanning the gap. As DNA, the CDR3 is TGTGCCAGCAGTGAAGCGTCAGGGTTAGGGGCCCAGTACTTC. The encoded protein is CASSEASGLGAQYF.

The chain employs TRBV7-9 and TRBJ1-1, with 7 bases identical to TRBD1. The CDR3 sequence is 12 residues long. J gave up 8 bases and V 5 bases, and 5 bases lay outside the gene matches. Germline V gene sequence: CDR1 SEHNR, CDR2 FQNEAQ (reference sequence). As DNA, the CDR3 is TGTGCCAGCAGCCGACAGGGACCCGAAGCTTTCTTT. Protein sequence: CASSRQGPEAFF.

CDR3 DNA: TGCGCCAGCAGCCCTGGCGGGGCACCCTACAATGAGCAGTTCTTC. Its translation: CASSPGGAPYNEQFF. J is TRBJ2-1 and V is TRBV5-1; perhaps TRBD2 as D (6 bases). The V end was cut by 4 bases, the J end by 2 bases, with 13 bases between. Germline V CDR1 and CDR2: SGHRS, YFSETQ. This CDR3 has 15 residues.

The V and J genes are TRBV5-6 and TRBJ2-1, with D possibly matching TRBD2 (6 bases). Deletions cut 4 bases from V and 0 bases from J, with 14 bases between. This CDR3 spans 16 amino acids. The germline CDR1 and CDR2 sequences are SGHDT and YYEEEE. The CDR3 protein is CASSGGLTFSYNEQFF. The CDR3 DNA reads TGTGCCAGCAGCGGGGGACTTACCTTCTCCTACAATGAGCAGTTCTTC. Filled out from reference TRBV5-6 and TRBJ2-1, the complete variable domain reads DAGVTQSPTHLIKTRGQQVTLRCSPKSGHDTVSWYQQALGQGPQFIFQYYEEEERQRGNFPDRFSGHQFPNYSSELNVNALLLGDSALYLCASSGGLTFSYNEQFFGPGTRLTVL.